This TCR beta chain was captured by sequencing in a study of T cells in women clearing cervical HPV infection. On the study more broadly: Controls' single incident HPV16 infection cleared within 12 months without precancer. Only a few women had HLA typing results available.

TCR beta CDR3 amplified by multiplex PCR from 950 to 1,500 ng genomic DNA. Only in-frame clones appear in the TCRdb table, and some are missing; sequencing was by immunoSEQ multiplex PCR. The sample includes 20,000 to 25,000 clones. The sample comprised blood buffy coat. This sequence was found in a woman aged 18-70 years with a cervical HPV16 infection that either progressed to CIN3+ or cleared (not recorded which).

The sequenced part of the CDR3 DNA is TGTGCCAGCAGTGTAGAAGGGGCTGGC. Its protein product is CASSVEGAG. The full CDR3 protein is CASSVEGAGYTF. This chain connects TRBV2 to TRBJ1-2; a possible D gene is TRBD1 (5 bases). The CDR3 extends 3 residues past the end of the read, so its final part is completed from the germline J gene. This CDR3 region has 12 residues. CDR1 and CDR2 from the germline V gene are SNHLY and FYNNEI. V lost 4 bases to trimming and J lost 7 bases, with 10 bases between them.